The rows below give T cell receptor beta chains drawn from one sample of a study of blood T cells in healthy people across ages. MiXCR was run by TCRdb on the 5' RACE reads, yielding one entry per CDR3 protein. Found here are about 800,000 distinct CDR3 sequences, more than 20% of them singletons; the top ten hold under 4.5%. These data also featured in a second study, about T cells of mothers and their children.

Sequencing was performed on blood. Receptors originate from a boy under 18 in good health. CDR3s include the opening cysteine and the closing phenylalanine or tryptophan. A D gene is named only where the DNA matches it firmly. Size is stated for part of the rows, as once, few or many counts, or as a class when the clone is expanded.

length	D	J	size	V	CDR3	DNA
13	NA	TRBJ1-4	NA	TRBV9	CASSLRTNEKLFF	TGTGCCAGCAGCTTGCGGACTAATGAAAAACTGTTTTTT
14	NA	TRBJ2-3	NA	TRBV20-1	CSAPSSAYTDTQYF	TGCAGTGCCCCCTCGAGCGCCTACACAGATACGCAGTATTTT
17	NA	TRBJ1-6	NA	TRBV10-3	CAISEGDTYSYNSPLHF	TGTGCCATCAGTGAAGGGGACACCTACTCCTATAATTCACCCCTCCACTTT
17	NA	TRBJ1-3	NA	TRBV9	CASSVDAIRRLGNTIYF	TGTGCCAGCAGCGTAGATGCAATTAGGAGGCTTGGAAACACCATATATTTT
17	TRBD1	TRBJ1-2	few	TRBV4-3	CASSQDTGASPLYGYTF	TGCGCCAGCAGCCAAGATACAGGGGCGAGCCCCTTATATGGCTACACCTTC
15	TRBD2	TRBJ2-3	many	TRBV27	CASSLSGSGTDTQYF	TGTGCCAGCAGTCTTAGCGGGAGCGGGACAGATACGCAGTATTTT
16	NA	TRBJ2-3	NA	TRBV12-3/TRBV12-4	CARSFGASIGTDTQYF	TGTGCCCGCAGTTTCGGGGCCAGCATAGGCACAGATACGCAGTATTTT
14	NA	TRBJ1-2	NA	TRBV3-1	CASSQDRVAYGYTF	TGTGCCAGCAGCCAAGACAGGGTGGCCTATGGCTACACCTTC
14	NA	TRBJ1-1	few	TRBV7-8	CASSLSRGRTEAFF	TGTGCCAGCAGCTTATCACGAGGGCGCACTGAAGCTTTCTTT
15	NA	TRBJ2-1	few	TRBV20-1	CSAAAGAGAYNEQFF	TGCAGTGCTGCCGCGGGGGCAGGGGCCTACAATGAGCAGTTCTTC
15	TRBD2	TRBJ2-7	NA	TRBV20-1	CSAPGRDSYSGEQYF	TGCAGTGCGCCCGGGAGGGACTCATACAGCGGCGAGCAGTACTTC
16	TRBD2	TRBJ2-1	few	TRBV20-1	CSAAPWKRGANNEQFF	TGCAGTGCTGCCCCGTGGAAGCGGGGGGCAAACAATGAGCAGTTCTTC
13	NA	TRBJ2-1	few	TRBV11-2	CASRGPKYNEQFF	TGTGCCAGCAGGGGCCCAAAATACAATGAGCAGTTCTTC
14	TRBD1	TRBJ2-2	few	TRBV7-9	CASSFQGAVGELFF	TGTGCCAGCAGCTTCCAGGGGGCGGTCGGGGAGCTGTTTTTT
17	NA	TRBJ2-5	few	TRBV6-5	CASSYYSGSRIGETQYF	TGTGCCAGCAGTTACTATTCCGGGTCGAGGATAGGGGAGACCCAGTACTTC
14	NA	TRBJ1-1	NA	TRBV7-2	CASSLSGWGTEAFF	TGTGCCAGCAGCTTGTCAGGTTGGGGCACTGAAGCTTTCTTT
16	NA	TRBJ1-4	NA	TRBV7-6	CASSPGEGSINEKLFF	TGTGCCAGCAGCCCAGGAGAGGGGTCTATCAATGAAAAACTGTTTTTT
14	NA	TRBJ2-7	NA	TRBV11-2	CASSSPRQIYEQYF	TGTGCCAGCAGCTCCCCTCGACAGATCTACGAGCAGTACTTC
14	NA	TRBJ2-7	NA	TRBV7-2	CASTGGRGSYEQYF	TGTGCCAGCACCGGGGGTCGGGGATCCTACGAGCAGTACTTC
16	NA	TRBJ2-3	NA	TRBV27	CASSLSSGNTIDTQYF	TGTGCCAGCAGTTTGAGTAGCGGAAACACCATCGATACGCAGTATTTT
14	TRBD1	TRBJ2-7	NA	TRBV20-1	CSAAGTGGEYEQYF	TGCAGTGCGGCCGGGACAGGGGGCGAGTACGAGCAGTACTTC
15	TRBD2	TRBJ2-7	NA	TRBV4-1	CASSQDSGRAREQYF	TGCGCCAGCAGCCAAGATAGCGGGAGGGCCAGGGAGCAGTACTTC
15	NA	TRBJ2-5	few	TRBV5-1	CASSLVVRSPETQYF	TGCGCCAGCAGCTTGGTGGTCAGGTCCCCAGAGACCCAGTACTTC
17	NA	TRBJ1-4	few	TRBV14	CASSRTMFTGPQEKLFF	TGTGCCAGCAGCCGAACCATGTTTACAGGCCCCCAAGAAAAACTGTTTTTT
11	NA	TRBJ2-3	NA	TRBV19	CASGTADTQYF	TGTGCCAGTGGGACGGCCGATACGCAGTATTTT
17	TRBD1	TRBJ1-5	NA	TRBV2	CASSAWTGENLNQPQHF	TGTGCCAGCAGTGCATGGACAGGGGAAAACCTAAATCAGCCCCAGCATTTT
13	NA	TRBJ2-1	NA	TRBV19	CASSIMETGEQFF	TGTGCCAGTAGTATAATGGAGACAGGTGAGCAGTTCTTC
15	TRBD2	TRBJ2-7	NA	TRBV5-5	CASSFIAGSSYGQYF	TGTGCCAGCAGCTTCATAGCGGGGAGCTCCTACGGGCAGTACTTC
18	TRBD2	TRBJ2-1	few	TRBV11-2	CASSLRLAGTSGYNEQFF	TGTGCCAGCAGCTTGCGACTAGCGGGGACTTCGGGTTACAATGAGCAGTTCTTC
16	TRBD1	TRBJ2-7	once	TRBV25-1	CASSEWVKGQGYEQYF	TGTGCCAGCAGTGAATGGGTTAAGGGACAGGGTTACGAGCAGTACTTC
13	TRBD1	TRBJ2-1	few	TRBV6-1	CASQGQVGDEQFF	TGTGCCAGCCAAGGACAGGTGGGCGATGAGCAGTTCTTC
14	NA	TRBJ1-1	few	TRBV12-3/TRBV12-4	CASSLKGLGTEAFF	TGTGCCAGCAGTTTGAAAGGGCTTGGCACTGAAGCTTTCTTT
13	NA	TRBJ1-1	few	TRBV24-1	CATRDSLGAEAFF	TGTGCCACCAGGGACAGCCTGGGCGCTGAAGCTTTCTTT
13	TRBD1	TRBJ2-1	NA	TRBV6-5	CASKDRGPNEQFF	TGTGCCAGTAAGGACAGGGGGCCAAATGAGCAGTTCTTC
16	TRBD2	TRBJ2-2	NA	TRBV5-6	CASSPRLAGVSGELFF	TGTGCCAGCAGCCCCAGACTAGCGGGAGTATCTGGGGAGCTGTTTTTT
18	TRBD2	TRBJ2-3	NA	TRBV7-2	CASSLQTREGIWTDTQYF	TGTGCCAGCAGCTTACAAACGCGGGAGGGCATCTGGACAGATACGCAGTATTTT
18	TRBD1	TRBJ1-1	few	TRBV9	CASSPTLPQRDRGTEAFF	TGTGCCAGCAGCCCTACACTCCCCCAAAGGGACAGGGGTACTGAAGCTTTCTTT
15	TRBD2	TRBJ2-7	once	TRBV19	CASGPRRGSSYEQYF	TGTGCCAGTGGGCCCCGGCGGGGGAGCTCCTACGAGCAGTACTTC
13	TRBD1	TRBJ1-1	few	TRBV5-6	CASSSRDRAEAFF	TGTGCCAGCAGCTCCCGGGACAGGGCTGAAGCTTTCTTT
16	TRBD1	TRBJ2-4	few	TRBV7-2	CASSLRTGQAKNIQYF	TGTGCCAGCAGCCTCAGGACAGGTCAAGCCAAAAACATTCAGTACTTC
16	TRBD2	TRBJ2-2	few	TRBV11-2	CASSSWTSGLTGELFF	TGTGCCAGCAGCTCCTGGACTAGCGGGCTTACCGGGGAGCTGTTTTTT
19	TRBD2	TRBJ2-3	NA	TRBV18	CASSKTTSGSQPPADTQYF	TGTGCCAGCTCCAAAACGACCAGCGGGAGTCAACCACCCGCTGATACGCAGTATTTT
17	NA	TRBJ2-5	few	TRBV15	CATSRRPPPGNHETQYF	TGTGCCACCAGCAGACGACCCCCACCAGGGAACCACGAGACCCAGTACTTC
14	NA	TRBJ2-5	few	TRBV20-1	CSARSPAYQETQYF	TGCAGTGCTAGATCCCCCGCCTACCAAGAGACCCAGTACTTC
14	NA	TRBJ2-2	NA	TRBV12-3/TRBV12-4	CASSLAQTTGELFF	TGTGCCAGCAGTTTAGCTCAGACCACCGGGGAGCTGTTTTTT
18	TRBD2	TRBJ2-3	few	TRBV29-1	CSVEAPGLAGYNTDTQYF	TGCAGCGTTGAAGCCCCGGGACTAGCGGGGTACAACACAGATACGCAGTATTTT
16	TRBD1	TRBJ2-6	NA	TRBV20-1	CSARDNRGSGANVLTF	TGCAGTGCTAGAGATAACAGGGGGTCTGGGGCCAACGTCCTGACTTTC
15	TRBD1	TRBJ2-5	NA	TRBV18	CASSLDRGPLDTQYF	TGTGCCAGCTCACTAGACAGGGGGCCTTTGGACACCCAGTACTTC
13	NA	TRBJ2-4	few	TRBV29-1	CSVGGGSGAIQYF	TGCAGCGTTGGGGGTGGGAGTGGGGCTATTCAGTACTTC
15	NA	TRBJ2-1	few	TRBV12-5	CASGLLDGSLNEQFF	TGTGCTAGTGGTTTGCTAGACGGAAGCCTCAATGAGCAGTTCTTC
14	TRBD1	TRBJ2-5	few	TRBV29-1	CSVEGGQGRETQYF	TGCAGCGTTGAGGGGGGACAGGGTCGTGAGACCCAGTACTTC
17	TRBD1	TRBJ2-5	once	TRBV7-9	CASSLNRDRGRRETQYF	TGTGCCAGCAGCCTTAACCGGGACAGGGGGCGACGAGAGACCCAGTACTTC
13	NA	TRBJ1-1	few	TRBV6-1	CASSVFGDTEAFF	TGTGCCAGCAGTGTCTTCGGAGACACTGAAGCTTTCTTT